This T cell receptor beta chain comes out of a study of Ad26.COV2.S vaccination and SARS-CoV-2 variants. For the study at large: The donor belonged to the COV1001 Ad26.COV2.S trial arm.

In regard to this clone: Its antigen is unknown.

Sequencing was performed with immunoSEQ multiplex PCR; in TCRdb, only in-frame clones are kept and a portion is missing. The table lists 400,000 to 450,000 clones, 75% to 95% of them singletons. Indicated treatment: about 20 received Ad26.COV2.S at low or high dose, single or two shots; 5 received placebo; per-sample allocation not given. The investigators took samples on day 63 after the first vaccine or placebo injection. Study conclusions and caveats: Responses of spike-specific T cells (both CD8+ and CD4+) reportedly showed substantial breadth after vaccination. The placebo group had lower spike-specific TCR breadth than the vaccine recipients did. Total T cell responses may have been underestimated by the TCR breadth and depth analyses.

The CDR3 covers 15 residues. V lost 7 bases and J 0 bases, leaving 13 bases between the germline ends. The source was peripheral blood, collected in a trial of Ad26.COV2.S vaccine versus placebo. This chain uses TRBV23-1 with TRBJ2-1; weak D call: TRBD2 (6 bases). TRBV23-1 is filed as an ORF, its function uncertain. The sequence was collected from a person aged 18 to 59 who received the Ad26.COV2.S COVID-19 vaccine or a placebo. DNA of the CDR3: TGCGCCAGCAATGAGCGGGCAAGCTCCTACAATGAGCAGTTCTTC. Translation: CASNERASSYNEQFF.